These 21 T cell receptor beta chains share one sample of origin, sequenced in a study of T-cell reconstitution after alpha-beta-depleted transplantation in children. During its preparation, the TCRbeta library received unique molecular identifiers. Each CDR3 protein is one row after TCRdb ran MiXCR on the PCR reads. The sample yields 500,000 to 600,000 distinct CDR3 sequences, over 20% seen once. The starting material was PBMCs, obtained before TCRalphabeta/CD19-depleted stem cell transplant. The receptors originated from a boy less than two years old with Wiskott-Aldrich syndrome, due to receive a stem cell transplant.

CDR3 sequence reads: CASSLALRTSDTGELFF. The CDR3 DNA reads TGTGCCAGCAGCTTAGCCTTACGGACTAGCGACACCGGGGAGCTGTTTTTT. This chain uses TRBV7-2 with TRBJ2-2, with 9 bases that match TRBD2. The trim removed 0 bases at V and 3 bases at J, leaving 5 bases unmatched. The CDR3 length is 17 residues. Germline V lookup: CDR1 SGHTA, CDR2 FQGNSA.

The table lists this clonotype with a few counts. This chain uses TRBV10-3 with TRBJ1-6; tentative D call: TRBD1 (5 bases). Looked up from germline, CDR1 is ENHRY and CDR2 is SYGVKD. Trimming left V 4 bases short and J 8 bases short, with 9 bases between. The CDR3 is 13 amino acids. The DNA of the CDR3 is TGTGCCATCAGTGTATCGGGGGATTCACCCCTCCACTTT. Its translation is CAISVSGDSPLHF.

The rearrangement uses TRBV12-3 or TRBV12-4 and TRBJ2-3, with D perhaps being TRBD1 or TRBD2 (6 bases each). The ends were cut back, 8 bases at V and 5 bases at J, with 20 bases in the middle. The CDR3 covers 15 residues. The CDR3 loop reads CASWRGASRRDTQYF. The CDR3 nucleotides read TGTGCCAGCTGGAGGGGGGCCTCACGGAGAGATACGCAGTATTTT.

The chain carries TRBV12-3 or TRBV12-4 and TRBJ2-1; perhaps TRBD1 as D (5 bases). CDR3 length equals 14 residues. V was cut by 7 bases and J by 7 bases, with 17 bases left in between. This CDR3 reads CASTLRQSRNEQFF. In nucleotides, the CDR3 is TGTGCCAGCACTCTGAGACAGTCAAGGAATGAGCAGTTCTTC.

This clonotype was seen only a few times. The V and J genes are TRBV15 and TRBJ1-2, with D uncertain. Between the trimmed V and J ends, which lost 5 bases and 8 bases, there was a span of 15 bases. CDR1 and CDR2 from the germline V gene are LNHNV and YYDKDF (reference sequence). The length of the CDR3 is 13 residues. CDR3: CATSAQGEFGYTF. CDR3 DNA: TGTGCCACCAGCGCCCAAGGTGAATTCGGCTACACCTTC.

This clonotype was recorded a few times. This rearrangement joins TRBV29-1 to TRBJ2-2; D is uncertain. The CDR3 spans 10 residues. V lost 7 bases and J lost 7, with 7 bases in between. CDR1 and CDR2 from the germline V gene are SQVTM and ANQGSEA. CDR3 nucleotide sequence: TGCAGCGCCGGAGACGGGGAGCTGTTTTTT. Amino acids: CSAGDGELFF.

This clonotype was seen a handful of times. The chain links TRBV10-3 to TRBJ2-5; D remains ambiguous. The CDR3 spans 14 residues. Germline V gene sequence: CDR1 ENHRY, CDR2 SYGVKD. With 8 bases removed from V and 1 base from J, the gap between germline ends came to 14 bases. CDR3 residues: CAIWKGVSQETQYF. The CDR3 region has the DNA TGTGCCATCTGGAAAGGTGTTTCCCAAGAGACCCAGTACTTC.

CDR3 in DNA: TGCGCCAGCAGCCCTACGGCACAGGGCATGGGGACTGAAGCTTTCTTT. This encodes CASSPTAQGMGTEAFF. This chain links TRBV5-1 with TRBJ1-1; a weak D match, TRBD1 (6 bases). CDR3 length: 16 residues. V was pared by 4 bases and J by 5 bases, with 21 bases between. The V gene's germline CDR1 is SGHRS and CDR2 YFSETQ.

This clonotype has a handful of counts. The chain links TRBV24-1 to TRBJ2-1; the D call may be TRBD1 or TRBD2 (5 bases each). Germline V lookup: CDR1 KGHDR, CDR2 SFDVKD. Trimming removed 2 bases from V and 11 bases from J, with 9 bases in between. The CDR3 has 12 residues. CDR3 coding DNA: TGTGCCACCAGTGATTATGAGGGGCAGCAGTTCTTC. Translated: CATSDYEGQQFF.

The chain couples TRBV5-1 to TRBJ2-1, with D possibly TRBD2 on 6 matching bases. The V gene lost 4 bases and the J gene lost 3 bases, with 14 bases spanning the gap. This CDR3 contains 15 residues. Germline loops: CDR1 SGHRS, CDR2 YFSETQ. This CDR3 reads CASSGGVDHYNEQFF. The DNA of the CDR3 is TGCGCCAGCAGCGGAGGGGTGGACCACTACAATGAGCAGTTCTTC.

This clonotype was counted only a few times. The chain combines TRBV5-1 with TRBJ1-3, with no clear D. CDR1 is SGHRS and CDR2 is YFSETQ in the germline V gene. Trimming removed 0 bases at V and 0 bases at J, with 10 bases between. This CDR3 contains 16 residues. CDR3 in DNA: TGCGCCAGCAGCTTGGCCGGAGCCAGCTCTGGAAACACCATATATTTT. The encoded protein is CASSLAGASSGNTIYF.

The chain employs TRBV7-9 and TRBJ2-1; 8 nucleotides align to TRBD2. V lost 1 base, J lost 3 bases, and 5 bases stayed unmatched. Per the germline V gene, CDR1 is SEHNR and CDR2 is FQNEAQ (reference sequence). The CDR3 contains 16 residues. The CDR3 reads CASSLVERGFYNEQFF. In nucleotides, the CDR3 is TGTGCCAGCAGCTTAGTAGAGCGGGGGTTCTACAATGAGCAGTTCTTC.

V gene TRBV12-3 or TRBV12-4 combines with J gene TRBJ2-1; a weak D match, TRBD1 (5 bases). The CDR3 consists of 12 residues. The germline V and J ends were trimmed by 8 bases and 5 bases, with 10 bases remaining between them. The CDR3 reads CASSKQDNEQFF. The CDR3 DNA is TGTGCCAGCTCTAAACAGGACAATGAGCAGTTCTTC.

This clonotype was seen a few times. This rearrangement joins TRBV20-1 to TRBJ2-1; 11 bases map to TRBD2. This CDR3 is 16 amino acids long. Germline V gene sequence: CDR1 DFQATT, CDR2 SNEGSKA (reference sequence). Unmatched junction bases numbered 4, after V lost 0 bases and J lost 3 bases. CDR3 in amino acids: CSAREASGRYYNEQFF. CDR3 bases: TGCAGTGCTAGAGAGGCTAGCGGGAGGTACTACAATGAGCAGTTCTTC.

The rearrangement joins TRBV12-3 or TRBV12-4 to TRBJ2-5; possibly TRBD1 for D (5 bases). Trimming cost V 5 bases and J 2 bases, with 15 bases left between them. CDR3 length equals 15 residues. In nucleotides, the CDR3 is TGTGCCAGCAGTCCCACGACAGTCCTACAAGAGACCCAGTACTTC. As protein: CASSPTTVLQETQYF.

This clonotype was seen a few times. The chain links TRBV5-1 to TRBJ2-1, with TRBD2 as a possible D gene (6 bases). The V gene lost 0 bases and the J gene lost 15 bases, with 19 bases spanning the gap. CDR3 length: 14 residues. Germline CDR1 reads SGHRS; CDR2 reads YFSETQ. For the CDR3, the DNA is TGCGCCAGCAGCTTGGACGAGACTAGGGAGATTGGGTTCTTC. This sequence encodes CASSLDETREIGFF.

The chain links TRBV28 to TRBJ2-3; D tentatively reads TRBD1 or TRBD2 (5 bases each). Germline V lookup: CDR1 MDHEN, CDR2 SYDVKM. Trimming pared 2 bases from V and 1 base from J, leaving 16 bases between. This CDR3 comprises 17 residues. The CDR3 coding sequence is TGTGCCAGCAGTTTAAGGGGTTCGGGGCAACGCACAGATACGCAGTATTTT. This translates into CASSLRGSGQRTDTQYF.

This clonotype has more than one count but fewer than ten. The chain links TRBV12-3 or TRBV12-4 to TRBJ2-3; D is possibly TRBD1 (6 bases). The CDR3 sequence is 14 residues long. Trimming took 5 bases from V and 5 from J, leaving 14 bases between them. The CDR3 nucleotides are TGTGCCAGCAGTACAGAGGGGGTTGGAGATACGCAGTATTTT. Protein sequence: CASSTEGVGDTQYF.

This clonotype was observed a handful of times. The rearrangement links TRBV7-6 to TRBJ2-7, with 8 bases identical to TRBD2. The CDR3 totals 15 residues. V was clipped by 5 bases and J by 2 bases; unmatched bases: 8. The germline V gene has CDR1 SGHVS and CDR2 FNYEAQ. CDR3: CASSLGSGKTYEQYF. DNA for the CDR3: TGTGCCAGCAGCCTAGGTAGCGGGAAAACCTACGAGCAGTACTTC.

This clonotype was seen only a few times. The CDR3 region is CASSTTGPYNSPLHF. In DNA, the CDR3 is TGTGCCAGCAGCACGACAGGCCCTTATAATTCACCCCTCCACTTT. The rearrangement joins TRBV5-5 to TRBJ1-6; possibly TRBD1 for D (6 bases). Trimming left V 4 bases short and J 4 bases short, with 12 bases between. The germline V gene has CDR1 SGHKS and CDR2 YYEKEE (reference sequence). The CDR3 has 15 amino acids.

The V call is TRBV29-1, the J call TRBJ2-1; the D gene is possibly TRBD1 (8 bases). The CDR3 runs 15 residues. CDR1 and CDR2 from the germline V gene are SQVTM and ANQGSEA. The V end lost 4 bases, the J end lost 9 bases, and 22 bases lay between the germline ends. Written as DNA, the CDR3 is TGCAGCGTTGTTGGACAGGGAGGGGGATGGGGTGAGCAGTTCTTC. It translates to CSVVGQGGGWGEQFF.